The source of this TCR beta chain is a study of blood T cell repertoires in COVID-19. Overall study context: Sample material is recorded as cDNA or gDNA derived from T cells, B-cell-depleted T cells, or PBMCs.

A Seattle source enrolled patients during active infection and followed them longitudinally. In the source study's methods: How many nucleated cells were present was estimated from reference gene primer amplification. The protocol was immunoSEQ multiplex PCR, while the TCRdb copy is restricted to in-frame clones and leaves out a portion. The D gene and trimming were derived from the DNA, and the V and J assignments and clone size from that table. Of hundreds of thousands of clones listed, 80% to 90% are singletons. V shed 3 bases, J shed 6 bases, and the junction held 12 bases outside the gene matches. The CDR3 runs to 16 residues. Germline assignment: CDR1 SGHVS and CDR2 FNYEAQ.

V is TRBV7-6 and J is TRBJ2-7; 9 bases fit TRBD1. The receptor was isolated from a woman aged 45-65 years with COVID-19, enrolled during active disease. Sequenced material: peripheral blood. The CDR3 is CASSLGTGTIQGEQYF. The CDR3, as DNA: TGTGCCAGCAGCTTGGGGACAGGGACCATTCAGGGCGAGCAGTACTTC. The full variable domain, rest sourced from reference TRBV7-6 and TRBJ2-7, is GAGVSQSPRYKVTKRGQDVALRCDPISGHVSLYWYRQALGQGPEFLTYFNYEAQQDKSGLPNDRFSAERPEGSISTLTIQRTEQRDSAMYRCASSLGTGTIQGEQYFGPGTRLTVT.